These T cell receptor beta chains were read from a single sample in a study of technical replicates of blood from a few donors. Sequencing used immunoSEQ multiplex PCR; TCRdb keeps in-frame clones, though not all of them. The table has about 74,000 clones, 70% to 90% seen once. Specimen: T cells isolated from PBMCs. Receptors originate from a human donor in good health. CDR3s include the opening cysteine and the closing phenylalanine or tryptophan. Fields, in order: D gene, V gene, J gene, clone size, CDR3 protein, CDR3 DNA. A D gene is named only where the DNA matches it firmly. The size entry is marked missing in some rows and otherwise reads once, few, many or a size class.

TRBD2	TRBV18	TRBJ2-4	.	CASSAGTSGRAKNIQYF	TGTGCCAGCTCAGCCGGGACTAGCGGGAGGGCGAAAAACATTCAGTACTTC
TRBD1	TRBV9	TRBJ2-7	.	CASSGDRGYEQYF	TGTGCCAGCAGTGGAGACAGGGGGTACGAGCAGTACTTC
.	TRBV5-1	TRBJ1-1	.	CASSFSDTEAFF	TGCGCCAGCAGTTTTTCGGACACTGAAGCTTTCTTT
.	TRBV28	TRBJ2-7	.	CASRLPGVAYEQYF	TGTGCCAGCAGGCTCCCAGGGGTAGCCTACGAGCAGTACTTC
.	TRBV6-6	TRBJ1-3	.	CASSYSSGIGNTIYF	TGTGCCAGCAGTTACTCGTCCGGGATCGGAAACACCATATATTTT
TRBD2	TRBV29-1	TRBJ2-7	.	CSVVGLAGSYEQYF	TGCAGCGTTGTCGGTCTAGCGGGTAGCTACGAGCAGTACTTC
.	TRBV15	TRBJ1-1	.	CATSDPLRLNTEAFF	TGTGCCACCAGCGATCCTCTGCGGTTGAACACTGAAGCTTTCTTT
.	TRBV27	TRBJ1-1	.	CASSFTPYGRTEAFF	TGTGCCAGCAGTTTTACCCCGTACGGGAGAACTGAAGCTTTCTTT
TRBD1	TRBV15	TRBJ2-7	.	CATSRFMDRAYEQYF	TGTGCCACCAGCAGGTTTATGGACAGGGCCTACGAGCAGTACTTC
.	TRBV19	TRBJ1-4	.	CATKPPGTVGEELFF	TGTGCCACCAAACCCCCGGGGACTGTAGGTGAGGAACTGTTTTTT
TRBD2	TRBV7-9	TRBJ2-2	.	CASSLAFSGSYTGELFF	TGTGCCAGCAGCTTAGCCTTTAGCGGGAGCTATACCGGGGAGCTGTTTTTT
.	TRBV7-9	TRBJ2-5	.	CASSLVEISPFEYF	TGTGCCAGCAGCTTAGTCGAGATTAGCCCTTTTGAGTACTTC
.	TRBV28	TRBJ2-7	.	CASSFTPGLYEQYF	TGTGCCAGCAGTTTCACCCCGGGACTTTACGAGCAGTACTTC
.	TRBV7-3	TRBJ2-1	.	CASSLYGVRDNEQFF	TGTGCCAGCAGCTTATACGGGGTGCGCGACAATGAGCAGTTCTTC
.	TRBV14	TRBJ1-1	.	CASSQAGIYTEAFF	TGTGCCAGCAGCCAGGCGGGAATTTACACTGAAGCTTTCTTT
.	TRBV29-1	TRBJ2-2	.	CSVEGLRTGELFF	TGCAGCGTTGAAGGTTTGAGGACCGGGGAGCTGTTTTTT
TRBD2	TRBV7-8	TRBJ2-7	.	CASSFGGGIDEQYF	TGTGCCAGCAGCTTCGGGGGGGGTATTGACGAGCAGTACTTC
TRBD2	TRBV5-1	TRBJ2-2	.	CASSFSGSSNTGELFF	TGCGCCAGCAGCTTTAGCGGGAGCTCGAACACCGGGGAGCTGTTTTTT
.	TRBV11-1	TRBJ2-3	.	CASSSGVTDTQYF	TGTGCCAGCAGCTCGGGAGTCACAGATACGCAGTATTTT
.	TRBV4-3	TRBJ2-5	.	CASSQVIVRGKGETQYF	TGCGCCAGCAGCCAAGTCATCGTACGCGGGAAGGGAGAGACCCAGTACTTC
.	TRBV27	TRBJ1-5	.	CASSRGGGGNQPQHF	TGTGCCAGCTCCAGGGGTGGGGGGGGCAATCAGCCCCAGCATTTT
.	TRBV5-6	TRBJ1-5	.	CASSLAQGINQPQHF	TGTGCCAGCAGCTTGGCCCAGGGGATAAATCAGCCCCAGCATTTT
TRBD1	TRBV6-1	TRBJ2-2	once	CASSVQGGTGELFF	TGTGCCAGCAGCGTACAGGGGGGAACCGGGGAGCTGTTTTTT
TRBD1	TRBV5-4	TRBJ2-1	.	CASSPPGQNNEQFF	TGTGCCAGCAGCCCGCCGGGACAGAACAATGAGCAGTTCTTC
.	TRBV30	TRBJ2-3	.	CAWSRQDGVRRTQYF	TGTGCCTGGAGTCGGCAGGACGGGGTTAGGCGTACGCAGTATTTT
TRBD2	TRBV29-1	TRBJ2-5	.	CSVEIPTSGSLETQYF	TGCAGCGTTGAAATCCCGACTAGCGGGAGTTTGGAGACCCAGTACTTC
.	TRBV7-9	TRBJ2-7	.	CASSLGVGVGHEQYF	TGTGCCAGCAGCTTAGGCGTGGGAGTCGGCCACGAGCAGTACTTC
.	TRBV7-9	TRBJ2-3	.	CATTLRSSSTDTQYF	TGTGCCACCACCCTTAGATCCTCTAGCACAGATACGCAGTATTTT
TRBD2	TRBV18	TRBJ2-3	.	CASSPPVGRGTDTQYF	TGTGCCAGCTCACCACCAGTGGGGAGGGGAACAGATACGCAGTATTTT
.	TRBV29-1	TRBJ1-1	.	CSVVRGGTEAFF	TGCAGCGTTGTTAGAGGGGGAACTGAAGCTTTCTTT
.	TRBV11-1	TRBJ1-2	.	CASSLNGQNYGYTF	TGTGCCAGCAGCTTAAATGGACAGAACTATGGCTACACCTTC
.	TRBV30	TRBJ2-1	.	CAWSDRQEQFF	TGTGCCTGGAGCGATAGACAAGAGCAGTTCTTC
.	TRBV5-4	TRBJ2-7	.	CASSLERALPTYEQYF	TGTGCCAGCAGCTTGGAGAGGGCCCTCCCCACCTACGAGCAGTACTTC
.	TRBV7-2	TRBJ1-5	.	CASSTDLNQPQHF	TGTGCCAGCAGCACAGACCTCAATCAGCCCCAGCATTTT
.	TRBV2	TRBJ1-5	.	CASSADTGKGQPQHF	TGTGCCAGCAGTGCAGACACAGGGAAAGGACAGCCCCAGCATTTT
.	TRBV6-6	TRBJ2-1	.	CASSYSGLYNEQFF	TGTGCCAGCAGTTACTCCGGACTATACAATGAGCAGTTCTTC
.	TRBV28	TRBJ2-7	.	CASSSLGQGHHEQYF	TGTGCCAGCAGTTCCCTGGGTCAGGGGCACCACGAGCAGTACTTC
TRBD1	TRBV7-6	TRBJ1-2	.	CASSGGQGGGYTF	TGTGCCAGCAGCGGTGGACAGGGTGGGGGCTACACCTTC
TRBD2	TRBV4-3	TRBJ2-5	.	CASSPQRGETQYF	TGCGCCAGCAGCCCTCAGCGGGGAGAGACCCAGTACTTC
TRBD1	TRBV13	TRBJ1-2	.	CASSTPHRGGPYGYTF	TGTGCCAGCAGCACACCACATCGAGGGGGCCCGTATGGCTACACCTTC
TRBD2	TRBV10-1	TRBJ2-3	.	CASSEQRGATDTQYF	TGCGCCAGCAGTGAGCAGCGGGGGGCCACAGATACGCAGTATTTT
TRBD1	TRBV6-1	TRBJ1-5	.	CASSEQGAGQPQHF	TGTGCCAGCAGTGAACAGGGGGCAGGACAGCCCCAGCATTTT
.	TRBV9	TRBJ2-7	.	CASTPGHGSYEQYF	TGTGCCAGCACCCCCGGACACGGCTCCTACGAGCAGTACTTC
TRBD2	TRBV2	TRBJ2-3	.	CASRGGRDGADTQYF	TGTGCCAGCAGGGGAGGGAGGGACGGGGCAGATACGCAGTATTTT